Each of the 15 T cell receptor beta chains below was sequenced from the same sample in a study of blood T cell repertoires in COVID-19. Sequenced by immunoSEQ multiplex PCR; TCRdb stores in-frame clones only, minus some. The sample lists about 290,000 clones, around 92% occurring once. The sequenced material came from peripheral blood. The receptor source for this set is a woman in her 30s with COVID-19, enrolled during active disease.

Many counts were recorded for this clone. The chain has TRBV28 and TRBJ2-1; 8 bases fit TRBD2. V gave up 6 bases and J gave up 5 bases; unmatched junction bases: 6. Germline loops: CDR1 MDHEN, CDR2 SYDVKM. The CDR3 has 14 amino acids. CDR3 nucleotides: TGTGCCAGCAGAGCGGGGGACTACCACAATGAGCAGTTCTTC. Its translation: CASRAGDYHNEQFF.

J is TRBJ2-5 and V is TRBV5-1, with D possibly matching TRBD1 (6 bases). The CDR3 is made up of 15 amino acids. Germline V lookup: CDR1 SGHRS, CDR2 YFSETQ. V was pared by 1 base and J by 2 bases, with 12 bases between. The CDR3 is CASSLSRDTQETQYF. The CDR3 DNA reads TGCGCCAGCAGCTTGAGCCGGGACACTCAAGAGACCCAGTACTTC.

The rearrangement uses TRBV5-1 and TRBJ1-4; TRBD1 is a possible D gene (6 bases). Germline V CDR1 and CDR2: SGHRS, YFSETQ. This CDR3 has 13 amino acids. With 2 bases removed from V and 5 bases from J, the gap between germline ends came to 7 bases. CDR3 in DNA: TGCGCCAGCAGCTTTACAGGGAATGAAAAACTGTTTTTT. Residues: CASSFTGNEKLFF.

The chain recombines TRBV28 with TRBJ2-1, with TRBD2 identical over 9 bases. The CDR3 is 16 residues long. CDR1 is MDHEN and CDR2 is SYDVKM in the germline V gene. The trim removed 3 bases at V and 7 bases at J, leaving 10 bases unmatched. In DNA, the CDR3 is TGTGCCAGCAGTTTCTTAGCTAGCGGGGCTGAAAATGAGCAGTTCTTC. This encodes CASSFLASGAENEQFF.

The chain joins TRBV19 to TRBJ2-7; TRBD2 matches at 9 bases. The CDR3 totals 14 residues. CDR1 is LNHDA and CDR2 is SQIVND in the germline V gene (reference sequence). The V gene end was trimmed by 7 bases and the J gene end by 3 bases; junction bases not matched to a gene: 7. Written as DNA, the CDR3 is TGTGCCAGTACCGGGACTAGCTCCGACTACGAGCAGTACTTC. Its protein product is CASTGTSSDYEQYF.

This chain uses TRBV3-1 (or the pseudogene TRBV3-2) with TRBJ1-4; D is ambiguous. V was cut by 3 bases and J by 2 bases, with 13 bases left in between. Germline assignment: CDR1 LGHDT and CDR2 YNNKEL (reference sequence). The CDR3 covers 16 residues. The CDR3 loop reads CASSHRLGRTNEKLFF. The CDR3 nucleotides read TGTGCCAGCAGCCACCGCTTAGGGAGGACTAATGAAAAACTGTTTTTT.

The gene calls are TRBV6-1 and TRBJ2-7; D is perhaps TRBD1 (6 bases). Germline V gene data show CDR1 as MNHNS and CDR2 as SASEGT. The CDR3 consists of 17 residues. Trimming stripped 0 bases from V and 2 bases from J, with 17 bases between. The CDR3 DNA reads as TGTGCCAGCAGTGAAGCTACTAGACAGGCGGCGGCCTACGAGCAGTACTTC. It translates to CASSEATRQAAAYEQYF.

The table lists this clone with a count of one. The rearrangement uses TRBV6-5 and TRBJ2-7; 7 bases align to TRBD2. The length of the CDR3 is 13 residues. After removal of 6 bases from V and 5 bases from J, the junction contained 7 bases not matched to a gene. Germline V lookup: CDR1 MNHEY, CDR2 SVGAGI. CDR3 sequence reads: CASRLTAGDEQYF. DNA for the CDR3: TGTGCCAGCAGACTTACGGCGGGGGACGAGCAGTACTTC.

The V gene is TRBV6-1, the J gene TRBJ2-2, with no clear D. Trimming took 1 base from V and 0 from J, leaving 9 bases between them. The CDR3 spans 16 residues. CDR1 MNHNS and CDR2 SASEGT come from the germline V gene. The CDR3 DNA reads TGTGCCAGCAGTGAAGTACGGTTTTCGAACACCGGGGAGCTGTTTTTT. Its protein is CASSEVRFSNTGELFF.

The chain couples TRBV29-1 to TRBJ2-1, with D possibly matching TRBD2 (7 bases). Germline V gives CDR1 SQVTM, CDR2 ANQGSEA. Deletions cut 4 bases from V and 7 bases from J, with 20 bases between. CDR3 length: 15 amino acids. CDR3 bases: TGCAGCGTTGTAGGTGGGGGGGCAATTGAAAATGAGCAGTTCTTC. Its translation is CSVVGGGAIENEQFF.

In nucleotides, the CDR3 is TGTGCCAGCAGACCTCCTCGGGGGACTAATGAAAAACTGTTTTTT. Protein: CASRPPRGTNEKLFF. This chain joins TRBV6-5 and TRBJ1-4; tentative D call: TRBD1 (5 bases). Germline CDR1 MNHEY, CDR2 SVGAGI. This CDR3 contains 15 residues. Trimming stripped 6 bases from V and 2 bases from J, with 13 bases between.

This clone was recorded once. The V and J genes are TRBV4-2 and TRBJ1-6; TRBD1 agrees at 7 bases. V shed 3 bases and J 4 bases; nucleotides not matched to a gene: 9. There are 17 residues in the CDR3. CDR1 LGHNA and CDR2 YNFKEQ come from the germline V gene. CDR3 coding DNA: TGTGCCAGCAGCCAGGGGCGAGGGACAGAATATAATTCACCCCTCCACTTT. Translation gives CASSQGRGTEYNSPLHF.

About this clone itself: Other nucleotide sequences from this sample produce the same CDR3. The chain combines TRBV5-1 with TRBJ2-2, with 7 bases identical to TRBD1. This CDR3 is built from 15 residues. Trimming took 2 bases from V and 0 from J; bases not matched to a gene: 1. Germline V gene lookup returns CDR1 SGHRS and CDR2 YFSETQ. The CDR3 reads CASSLGTANTGELFF. As DNA, the CDR3 is TGCGCCAGCAGCTTAGGGACAGCGAACACCGGGGAGCTGTTTTTT.

CDR3 in DNA: TGTGCCAGCAGGGCAGCGGGGGCGCGAACGGTTGAAGCTTTCTTT. Its protein is CASRAAGARTVEAFF. The chain carries TRBV2 and TRBJ1-1; D perhaps matches TRBD1 (6 bases). Germline V gives CDR1 SNHLY, CDR2 FYNNEI. CDR3 size: 15 residues. With 6 bases removed from V and 7 bases from J, the gap between germline ends came to 21 bases.

The rearrangement joins TRBV9 to TRBJ1-4, with 8 bases fitting TRBD1. The germline V gene has CDR1 SGDLS and CDR2 YYNGEE. The CDR3 contains 15 residues. The V gene end was trimmed by 0 bases and the J gene end by 7 bases; junction bases not matched to a gene: 5. The CDR3 spells CASSVVTRGREKLFF. The DNA for the CDR3 is TGTGCCAGCAGCGTAGTTACCAGGGGGCGTGAAAAACTGTTTTTT.